This T cell receptor (beta chain) was observed in a study of radiotherapy plus CTLA-4 blockade in lung cancer. Study context: Objective responses were documented in about 19% of patients, with disease control in around 31%.

Assay: immunoSEQ multiplex PCR; the TCRdb copy retains only in-frame clones and omits some. The sample yields about 98,000 clones, 80% to 85% seen once. This CDR3 contains 15 residues. Germline V gene sequence: CDR1 MGHRA, CDR2 YSYEKL. The V gene lost 0 bases and the J gene lost 6 bases, with 15 bases spanning the gap. The rearrangement links TRBV4-1 to TRBJ2-7; weak D call: TRBD2 (7 bases). This sequence originates from a human donor with non-small cell lung cancer who had a partial response to radiotherapy plus ipilimumab. Specimen: peripheral blood, collected from a patient treated with radiotherapy plus ipilimumab. CDR3 sequence reads: CASSQDGGRGREQYF. CDR3 nucleotide sequence: TGCGCCAGCAGCCAAGACGGGGGGCGGGGACGCGAGCAGTACTTC.